Shown below are 31 T cell receptor beta chains from a single sample sequenced in a study of CD8+ T cells in alopecia areata. The treatment: oral pan-JAK inhibitor, 5-10 mg twice daily. Extraction and reverse transcription of RNA yielded cDNA as the sequencing template. The method was immunoSEQ multiplex PCR; TCRdb's version includes in-frame clones alone and lacks a portion of them. Of about 210,000 clones in the sample, roughly three fifths are singletons; the top ten hold roughly 1.2%. The material was CD4+ T cells sorted from blood, obtained between weeks 44 and 45, from a patient treated with tofacitinib. The receptors were gathered from a human donor with alopecia areata.

The gene calls are TRBV14 and TRBJ2-5; D is possibly TRBD1 or TRBD2 (7 bases each). This CDR3 has 13 residues. V dropped 7 bases and J dropped 5 bases, with 14 bases sitting between them. The V gene's germline CDR1 is SGHDN and CDR2 FVKESK. CDR3 residues: CASNRGSGETQYF. The CDR3 DNA is TGTGCCAGCAACAGGGGTAGCGGGGAGACCCAGTACTTC.

The chain links TRBV7-2 to TRBJ1-6; TRBD1 is a possible D gene (5 bases). This CDR3 has 16 residues. Germline assignment: CDR1 SGHTA and CDR2 FQGNSA. V shed 4 bases and J shed 2 bases, with 12 bases lying between them. In DNA form, the CDR3 reads TGTGCCAGCAGCTGGAGGACAAACGCCTATAATTCACCCCTCCACTTT. Translation gives CASSWRTNAYNSPLHF.

This rearrangement joins TRBV14 to TRBJ1-1; D ambiguous. V gave up 4 bases and J gave up 0 bases, with 6 bases separating them. The CDR3 spans 13 residues. Germline V lookup: CDR1 SGHDN, CDR2 FVKESK. This CDR3 reads CASSRNLNTEAFF. Here the CDR3 DNA reads TGTGCCAGCAGCCGAAATCTGAACACTGAAGCTTTCTTT.

The J gene is TRBJ1-4, the V gene TRBV4-3; 10 nucleotides line up with TRBD1. The CDR3 length is 15 residues. CDR1 is LGHNA, CDR2 YSLEER, per germline. Trimming cost V 2 bases and J 8 bases; bases outside gene matches: 5. CDR3 in amino acids: CASSQRDRGHEKLFF. The CDR3 bases are TGCGCCAGCAGCCAACGTGACAGGGGGCACGAAAAACTGTTTTTT.

The rearrangement joins TRBV7-2 to TRBJ2-3; TRBD2 aligns across 7 bases. This CDR3 region has 15 residues. Germline V gene data show CDR1 as SGHTA and CDR2 as FQGNSA. The J segment lost 5 bases and the V segment lost 2 bases, leaving 7 bases of the junction unmatched. The CDR3 sequence is CASSLMSGEGDTQYF. The CDR3 nucleotides read TGTGCCAGCAGCTTAATGAGCGGGGAGGGAGATACGCAGTATTTT.

This clone was counted a few times. This chain connects TRBV2 to TRBJ2-7; D is unresolved. Deletions cut 7 bases from V and 1 base from J, with 8 bases between. Germline CDR1 is SNHLY and CDR2 is FYNNEI. This CDR3 spans 12 amino acids. This chain's CDR3 is CASTASSYEQYF. Written as DNA, the CDR3 is TGTGCCAGCACAGCTTCATCCTACGAGCAGTACTTC.

V usage is TRBV5-6 and J usage is TRBJ2-1; D is undetermined. The CDR3 covers 11 residues. Per germline, CDR1 SGHDT and CDR2 YYEEEE. Trimming removed 3 bases at V and 7 bases at J, with 5 bases between. Here the CDR3 reads CASSWGNEQFF. DNA of the CDR3: TGTGCCAGCAGCTGGGGAAATGAGCAGTTCTTC.

This rearrangement joins TRBV25-1 to TRBJ2-7; D is perhaps TRBD1 (8 bases). Germline CDR1 and CDR2: MGHDK and SYGVNS. Trimming removed 6 bases at V and 7 bases at J, with 19 bases between. The CDR3 contains 14 residues. The chain's CDR3 is CASSTGGGAREQYF. The CDR3 DNA reads TGTGCCAGCAGCACAGGGGGAGGGGCGAGGGAGCAGTACTTC.

This clone came up once. J is TRBJ1-1 and V is TRBV7-9; possibly TRBD1 for D (5 bases). This CDR3 is 16 amino acids long. The germline V gene has CDR1 SEHNR and CDR2 FQNEAQ (reference sequence). Trimming removed 1 base at V and 0 bases at J, with 12 bases between. The CDR3: CASSLDRLFLNTEAFF. DNA of the CDR3: TGTGCCAGCAGCTTAGACAGGCTATTCTTGAACACTGAAGCTTTCTTT.

This clone has just one count. The chain has TRBV2 and TRBJ2-2; D is ambiguous. Germline CDR1 reads SNHLY; CDR2 reads FYNNEI. The CDR3 loop spans 14 amino acids. With 6 bases removed from V and 6 bases from J, the gap between germline ends came to 14 bases. CDR3 in DNA: TGTGCCAGCAGAGCCCAACCGGGTCCCGGGGAGCTGTTTTTT. It translates to CASRAQPGPGELFF.

This chain joins TRBV5-1 and TRBJ2-7; D unclear. CDR1 and CDR2 from the germline V gene are SGHRS and YFSETQ. The CDR3 is 14 amino acids. Trimming removed 2 bases at V and 1 base at J, with 10 bases between. The CDR3 spells CASSFAGQSYEQYF. The CDR3 DNA sequence: TGCGCCAGCAGCTTCGCCGGGCAATCCTACGAGCAGTACTTC.

The CDR3 reads CASSLGDRNEETQYF. The CDR3 DNA sequence: TGTGCCAGCAGCTTGGGAGACAGGAATGAAGAGACCCAGTACTTC. The chain uses TRBV5-4 and TRBJ2-5, with a weak D call TRBD1 (6 bases). The germline V gene has CDR1 SGHNT and CDR2 YYREEE (reference sequence). V dropped 0 bases and J dropped 3 bases, with 12 bases sitting between them. CDR3 length equals 15 residues. Variable domain in full (rest from reference TRBV5-4 and TRBJ2-5): ETGVTQSPTHLIKTRGQQVTLRCSSQSGHNTVSWYQQALGQGPQFIFQYYREEENGRGNFPPRFSGLQFPNYSSELNVNALELDDSALYLCASSLGDRNEETQYFGPGTRLLVL.

The V and J genes are TRBV6-5 and TRBJ2-1; D unclear. The V end was cut by 7 bases, the J end by 9 bases, with 19 bases between. The CDR3 has 14 amino acids. Germline loops: CDR1 MNHEY, CDR2 SVGAGI. For the CDR3, the DNA is TGTGCCAGCAACCGACCCGGCCTTTTGGGTGAGCAGTTCTTC. Protein product: CASNRPGLLGEQFF.

This CDR3 is CSVFGRNHRIPNTEAFF. CDR3 DNA sequence: TGCAGCGTTTTTGGCAGAAACCACCGCATACCGAACACTGAAGCTTTCTTT. The V call is TRBV29-1, the J call TRBJ1-1, with unresolved D. This CDR3 is 17 amino acids long. V dropped 5 bases and J dropped 1 base, with 23 bases sitting between them. The germline V gene has CDR1 SQVTM and CDR2 ANQGSEA.

The chain employs TRBV5-1 and TRBJ2-3, with a possible D match to TRBD2 (6 bases). Germline values: CDR1 SGHRS, CDR2 YFSETQ. This CDR3 has 16 amino acids. V gave up 3 bases and J gave up 1 base, with 15 bases separating them. The CDR3 DNA reads as TGCGCCAGCAGCTCTGCGGGGCCCGGGGGCACAGATACGCAGTATTTT. The encoded protein is CASSSAGPGGTDTQYF.

This clone has just a few counts. The chain is built from TRBV6-5 and TRBJ2-3, with TRBD2 identical over 7 bases. This CDR3 region has 14 residues. Trimming took 6 bases from V and 5 from J; bases not matched to a gene: 8. Germline values: CDR1 MNHEY, CDR2 SVGAGI. In DNA form, the CDR3 reads TGTGCCAGCAGAAGCCTTGCGGGGGTAGATACGCAGTATTTT. It specifies CASRSLAGVDTQYF.

The V call is TRBV30, the J call TRBJ2-2; 13 bases agree with TRBD2. Trimming took 6 bases from V and 1 from J; bases not matched to a gene: 11. Germline V lookup: CDR1 GTSNPN, CDR2 SVGIG (reference sequence). The CDR3 totals 18 residues. This chain's CDR3 is CACKGLAGPKLNTGELFF. As DNA, the CDR3 is TGTGCCTGCAAGGGACTAGCGGGGCCGAAATTGAACACCGGGGAGCTGTTTTTT.

The V and J genes are TRBV4-3 and TRBJ1-5; D perhaps matches TRBD1 (6 bases). V was pared by 2 bases and J by 5 bases, with 10 bases between. CDR3 size: 14 residues. Germline assignment: CDR1 LGHNA and CDR2 YSLEER. The CDR3 region is CASSQTYRDQPQHF. The CDR3, as DNA: TGCGCCAGCAGCCAAACTTACAGGGATCAGCCCCAGCATTTT.

This clone has only a few counts. The chain couples TRBV5-1 to TRBJ1-2, with D tentatively TRBD1 (5 bases). Trimming cost V 4 bases and J 4 bases, with 14 bases left between them. CDR1 is SGHRS and CDR2 is YFSETQ in the germline V gene. This CDR3 spans 14 amino acids. CDR3 bases: TGCGCCAGCAGCCTTGACCGGGGACTCTATGGCTACACCTTC. This encodes CASSLDRGLYGYTF.

The J gene is TRBJ1-2, the V gene TRBV19; D gene uncertain. The CDR3 contains 12 residues. Germline V gene sequence: CDR1 LNHDA, CDR2 SQIVND (reference sequence). V dropped 6 bases and J dropped 4 bases, with 9 bases sitting between them. The CDR3 loop is CASSVRTYGYTF. The CDR3 coding sequence is TGTGCCAGTAGCGTCCGGACCTATGGCTACACCTTC.

This clone showed up just a few times. The rearrangement links TRBV11-2 to TRBJ2-5; D call uncertain. V was cut by 1 base and J by 5 bases, with 14 bases left in between. This CDR3 is 15 amino acids long. CDR1 is SGHAT and CDR2 is FQNNGV in the germline V gene. This CDR3 is CASSLGVPGLETQYF. DNA for the CDR3: TGTGCCAGCAGCTTAGGGGTCCCGGGTTTGGAGACCCAGTACTTC.

This clone was recorded only once. V usage is TRBV5-6 and J usage is TRBJ2-1, with a tentative D call TRBD2 (5 bases). V lost 4 bases to trimming and J lost 0 bases, with 11 bases between them. CDR3 length equals 15 residues. The germline gives CDR1 SGHDT, CDR2 YYEEEE. CDR3 region: CASSPDLPSYNEQFF. CDR3 nucleotide sequence: TGTGCCAGCAGCCCGGACTTACCCTCCTACAATGAGCAGTTCTTC.

V is TRBV5-1 and J is TRBJ2-2, with D perhaps TRBD1 or TRBD2 (5 bases each). This CDR3 contains 13 residues. Trimming removed 4 bases at V and 6 bases at J, with 10 bases between. In germline, CDR1 is SGHRS, CDR2 YFSETQ. CDR3 nucleotide sequence: TGCGCCAGCAGCCGGGACGCCCCCGGGGAGCTGTTTTTT. This codes for CASSRDAPGELFF.

This chain joins TRBV10-3 and TRBJ2-7, with D uncertain. The germline V and J ends were trimmed by 3 bases and 0 bases, with 12 bases remaining between them. This CDR3 has 15 residues. In germline, CDR1 is ENHRY, CDR2 SYGVKD. CDR3 bases: TGTGCCATCAGTGAAGTCGGCACCTACTCCTACGAGCAGTACTTC. Translated, it gives CAISEVGTYSYEQYF.

This chain links TRBV11-2 with TRBJ2-7, with 8 bases lining up with TRBD1. The CDR3 covers 15 residues. Germline CDR1 and CDR2: SGHAT and FQNNGV. With 3 bases clipped from V and 4 bases from J, the junction kept 8 bases outside the gene matches. The CDR3 DNA sequence: TGTGCCAGCAGCTTCATCACAGGGGGTTCGTACGAGCAGTACTTC. Residues: CASSFITGGSYEQYF.

This chain connects TRBV29-1 to TRBJ1-1; possible D gene TRBD1, 5 bases. V dropped 6 bases and J dropped 4 bases, with 15 bases sitting between them. Germline lookup yields CDR1 SQVTM and CDR2 ANQGSEA. CDR3 length: 13 amino acids. The CDR3 DNA reads as TGCAGCGTAGAGACAGTTATCGGCACTGAAGCTTTCTTT. It yields the protein CSVETVIGTEAFF. Drawing the rest from reference TRBV29-1 and TRBJ1-1, the complete variable domain is SAVISQKPSRDICQRGTSLTIQCQVDSQVTMMFWYRQQPGQSLTLIATANQGSEATYESGFVIDKFPISRPNLTFSTLTVSNMSPEDSSIYLCSVETVIGTEAFFGQGTRLTVV.

J is TRBJ2-3 and V is TRBV11-2, with D unresolved. This CDR3 is 11 amino acids long. The germline V and J ends were trimmed by 2 bases and 6 bases, with 3 bases remaining between them. CDR1 is SGHAT and CDR2 is FQNNGV in the germline V gene. CDR3 nucleotides: TGTGCCAGCAGCTTACGGGATACGCAGTATTTT. This sequence encodes CASSLRDTQYF.

In this sample, this clone turned up a few times. J is TRBJ1-5 and V is TRBV29-1; D perhaps matches TRBD1 (6 bases). Germline CDR1 is SQVTM and CDR2 is ANQGSEA. CDR3 length: 13 amino acids. With 6 bases removed from V and 4 bases from J, the gap between germline ends came to 13 bases. The CDR3 DNA is TGCAGCGTCGCAGGGACACAGAATCAGCCCCAGCATTTT. Protein: CSVAGTQNQPQHF.

This clone showed up just once. The rearrangement joins TRBV30 to TRBJ1-5, with D perhaps matching TRBD1 (6 bases). Germline CDR1 and CDR2: GTSNPN and SVGIG (reference sequence). Trimming removed 1 base from V and 7 bases from J, with 17 bases in between. This CDR3 has 15 residues. The CDR3 is CAWSANRAQGQPQHF. CDR3 in DNA: TGTGCCTGGAGTGCAAACAGGGCTCAAGGGCAGCCCCAGCATTTT.

V gene TRBV9 combines with J gene TRBJ2-1; no clear D. CDR1 is SGDLS and CDR2 is YYNGEE in the germline V gene. Deletions cut 1 base from V and 8 bases from J, with 13 bases between. The CDR3 extends over 14 amino acids. CDR3 in DNA: TGTGCCAGCAGCGTATTCCTAGGTAGCCATGAGCAGTTCTTC. This sequence encodes CASSVFLGSHEQFF.

The chain employs TRBV5-1 and TRBJ1-6, with TRBD1 as a possible D gene (5 bases). This CDR3 is 15 amino acids long. The V end was cut by 4 bases, the J end by 8 bases, with 16 bases between. The germline gives CDR1 SGHRS, CDR2 YFSETQ. The CDR3 coding sequence is TGCGCCAGCAGCCTCGGAACAGGTCGTTATTCACCCCTCCACTTT. It yields the protein CASSLGTGRYSPLHF.